The 24 T cell receptor beta chains in this list originate from one sample, sequenced in a study of beta chain features in type 1 diabetes. What was sequenced were expressed TCRB transcripts, since all of the isolated RNA had been reverse transcribed. Here immunoSEQ multiplex PCR was the method, and the copy in TCRdb shows in-frame clones only, minus some. The profile shows 300,000 to 350,000 clones, roughly 9% of them singletons. What these receptors recognize is not known. Points from the study as a whole: Type 1 diabetes patients had TCRB CDR3s that were shorter (moderately but significantly so) in all four CD4+ subsets.

Input material: central memory CD4+ T cells from blood. These receptors came from a man aged 25 to 45 with type 1 diabetes.

This clone has at least ten counts. CDR3 amino acids: CASSLVNPGQVDGYTF. CDR3 DNA: TGTGCCAGCAGTTTAGTAAACCCAGGACAGGTAGACGGCTACACCTTC. The chain combines TRBV28 with TRBJ1-2; 7 bases are shared with TRBD1. Germline lookup yields CDR1 MDHEN and CDR2 SYDVKM. The V and J ends lost 2 bases and 8 bases, in that order; junction bases with no gene match: 14. The CDR3 extends over 16 amino acids.

A few counts support this clone. The chain links TRBV7-9 to TRBJ1-2, with 7 bases matching TRBD1. The germline gives CDR1 SEHNR, CDR2 FQNEAQ (reference sequence). The trim removed 6 bases at V and 2 bases at J, leaving 6 bases unmatched. CDR3 length: 14 amino acids. Here the CDR3 reads CASRRDSMNYGYTF. For the CDR3, the DNA is TGTGCCAGCAGAAGGGACAGTATGAACTATGGCTACACCTTC.

The V call is TRBV5-4, the J call TRBJ2-5; 9 positions match TRBD1. CDR1 is SGHNT, CDR2 YYREEE, per germline (reference sequence). The trim removed 4 bases at V and 2 bases at J, leaving 9 bases unmatched. The CDR3 is 16 residues long. DNA for the CDR3: TGTGCCAGCAGCGAAGGACAGGGGATGAATCAAGAGACCCAGTACTTC. Its protein is CASSEGQGMNQETQYF. Full variable domain (missing parts from reference TRBV5-4 and TRBJ2-5): ETGVTQSPTHLIKTRGQQVTLRCSSQSGHNTVSWYQQALGQGPQFIFQYYREEENGRGNFPPRFSGLQFPNYSSELNVNALELDDSALYLCASSEGQGMNQETQYFGPGTRLLVL.

There are a few counts of this clone. This chain connects TRBV2 to TRBJ2-5; 8 nucleotides agree with TRBD2. V lost 6 bases and J lost 4; bases outside the gene matches: 10. This CDR3 is built from 15 residues. Germline CDR1 reads SNHLY; CDR2 reads FYNNEI. The CDR3 loop is CASRGGLAEGETQYF. The CDR3 bases are TGTGCCAGCAGGGGAGGACTAGCAGAGGGAGAGACCCAGTACTTC.

This clone was counted ten times or more. The rearrangement links TRBV5-4 to TRBJ1-5; D perhaps matches TRBD1 (5 bases). The germline CDR1 and CDR2 sequences are SGHNT and YYREEE (reference sequence). V lost 4 bases and J 7 bases, leaving 9 bases between the germline ends. The CDR3 extends over 12 amino acids. CDR3 residues: CASSTQGQPQHF. Here the CDR3 DNA reads TGTGCCAGCAGCACTCAGGGCCAGCCCCAGCATTTT.

The sample holds a few counts of this clone. The chain uses TRBV10-3 and TRBJ2-2; D is unresolved. The V and J ends lost 4 bases and 0 bases respectively, with 15 bases between them. The CDR3 has 17 residues. CDR1 is ENHRY, CDR2 SYGVKD, per germline. CDR3 bases: TGTGCCATCAGTGGGTCGATGGGAATGGCGAACACCGGGGAGCTGTTTTTT. This translates into CAISGSMGMANTGELFF.

This clone was seen only a few times. The gene calls are TRBV14 and TRBJ2-7; the D gene is possibly TRBD2 (7 bases). Germline CDR1 and CDR2: SGHDN and FVKESK. The CDR3 is 16 residues long. Trimming removed 3 bases at V and 0 bases at J, with 15 bases between. The chain's CDR3 is CASSHSGGHFSYEQYF. CDR3 coding DNA: TGTGCCAGCAGCCATTCGGGGGGACACTTCTCCTACGAGCAGTACTTC.

As DNA, the CDR3 is TGTGCCAGCAGCTTAGATGAGAACAATGAGCAGTTCTTC. This sequence encodes CASSLDENNEQFF. The chain uses TRBV11-2 and TRBJ2-1; no firm D call. V was clipped by 0 bases and J by 5 bases, with 5 bases between them. CDR1 is SGHAT, CDR2 FQNNGV, per germline. The CDR3 sequence is 13 residues long. The full variable domain, its missing parts supplied by reference TRBV11-2 and TRBJ2-1, is EAGVAQSPRYKIIEKRQSVAFWCNPISGHATLYWYQQILGQGPKLLIQFQNNGVVDDSQLPKDRFSAERLKGVDSTLKIQPAKLEDSAVYLCASSLDENNEQFFGPGTRLTVL.

This clone was found a few times. This rearrangement joins TRBV5-8 to TRBJ2-2; D is ambiguous. The CDR3 length is 15 residues. V gave up 1 base and J gave up 1 base, with 8 bases separating them. The germline gives CDR1 SGHTS, CDR2 YDEGEE. The DNA of the CDR3 is TGTGCCAGCAGCTTGTTTTTCAGGAACACCGGGGAGCTGTTTTTT. It yields the protein CASSLFFRNTGELFF.

This clone came up a few times. The genes are TRBV27 and TRBJ2-7; D remains unclear. Trimming left V 5 bases short and J 0 bases short, with 20 bases between. Per the germline V gene, CDR1 is MNHEY and CDR2 is SMNVEV (reference sequence). This CDR3 spans 17 amino acids. This chain's CDR3 is CASSTFSTQTASYEQYF. As DNA, the CDR3 is TGTGCCAGCAGTACCTTTAGTACCCAAACAGCCTCCTACGAGCAGTACTTC.

This clone was seen more than once but under ten times. CDR3 coding DNA: TGTGCCAGCAGCCAGCGGGGTTGGGAGCAGTTCTTC. Its protein is CASSQRGWEQFF. V and J are TRBV6-5 and TRBJ2-1; 7 bases map to TRBD2. The V segment lost 6 bases and the J segment 10 bases; nucleotides outside the gene matches: 6. The CDR3 totals 12 residues. Germline CDR1 and CDR2: MNHEY and SVGAGI.

J is TRBJ1-2 and V is TRBV7-8; TRBD1 is a possible D gene (6 bases). The CDR3 spans 15 residues. The germline gives CDR1 SGHVS, CDR2 FQNEAQ. V was clipped by 5 bases and J by 0 bases, with 13 bases between them. The CDR3 sequence: CASSLRRDTNYGYTF. CDR3 bases: TGTGCCAGCAGCCTCCGCCGGGACACTAACTATGGCTACACCTTC.

V usage is TRBV30 and J usage is TRBJ2-2, with 7 bases identical to TRBD1. The CDR3 extends over 13 amino acids. The J segment lost 4 bases and the V segment lost 8 bases, leaving 7 bases of the junction unmatched. Germline CDR1 reads GTSNPN; CDR2 reads SVGIG (reference sequence). For the CDR3, the DNA is TGTGCCAGGTCCGGGACAGCCACCGGGGAGCTGTTTTTT. This sequence encodes CARSGTATGELFF.

The chain joins TRBV6-5 to TRBJ1-2; no reliable D call. The CDR3 has 13 amino acids. Germline V CDR1 and CDR2: MNHEY, SVGAGI. V was cut by 4 bases and J by 7 bases, with 13 bases left in between. Here the CDR3 DNA reads TGTGCCAGCAGTTTACAGAATACGGGTGGCTACACCTTC. It codes for CASSLQNTGGYTF.

This clone has ten or more counts. V gene TRBV4-3 combines with J gene TRBJ2-1, with D perhaps TRBD2 (5 bases). The CDR3 covers 14 residues. Germline values: CDR1 LGHNA, CDR2 YSLEER. V was trimmed by 1 base and J by 8 bases, leaving 12 bases between them. Here the CDR3 reads CASSQGTFDDEQFF. In DNA form, the CDR3 reads TGCGCCAGCAGCCAAGGGACTTTTGACGATGAGCAGTTCTTC.

The chain couples TRBV5-6 to TRBJ1-1; no firm D call. Looked up from germline, CDR1 is SGHDT and CDR2 is YYEEEE. V lost 1 base, J lost 4 bases, and 17 bases lay in between. The CDR3 loop spans 16 amino acids. This chain's CDR3 is CASSLPLGVGATEAFF. CDR3 sequence (DNA): TGTGCCAGCAGCTTGCCACTCGGGGTGGGAGCCACTGAAGCTTTCTTT.

This chain uses TRBV6-6 with TRBJ2-1; D unresolved. V lost 7 bases and J 4 bases, leaving 11 bases between the germline ends. This CDR3 contains 13 residues. CDR1 is MNHNY and CDR2 is SVGAGI in the germline V gene (reference sequence). CDR3 DNA sequence: TGTGCCAGCACCTACTCCGGGTACAATGAGCAGTTCTTC. Its protein is CASTYSGYNEQFF.

Ten or more counts support this clone. The CDR3: CASTPGTGFHEQFF. DNA for the CDR3: TGTGCCAGCACCCCCGGGACAGGGTTCCATGAGCAGTTCTTC. The rearrangement uses TRBV28 and TRBJ2-1; 9 bases align to TRBD1. This CDR3 region has 14 residues. V shed 7 bases and J 8 bases; nucleotides not matched to a gene: 9. From germline, CDR1 is MDHEN and CDR2 SYDVKM.

Only a few counts were recorded for this clone. This chain connects TRBV4-3 to TRBJ1-3, with unresolved D. CDR1 and CDR2 from the germline V gene are LGHNA and YSLEER. Trimming pared 0 bases from V and 0 bases from J, leaving 6 bases between. CDR3 length: 15 residues. The CDR3 reads CASSQDRSSGNTIYF. The CDR3 DNA is TGCGCCAGCAGCCAAGACAGGTCCTCTGGAAACACCATATATTTT.

The chain carries TRBV4-3 and TRBJ1-6, with D unclear. CDR1 and CDR2 from the germline V gene are LGHNA and YSLEER. V lost 0 bases and J lost 6, with 12 bases in between. The CDR3 spans 16 residues. The CDR3: CASSQDTLGSNSPLHF. As DNA, the CDR3 is TGCGCCAGCAGCCAAGATACACTCGGGAGTAATTCACCCCTCCACTTT.

The chain has TRBV2 and TRBJ2-3, with D possibly being TRBD2 (5 bases). Germline V lookup: CDR1 SNHLY, CDR2 FYNNEI. The CDR3 contains 14 residues. V lost 6 bases and J 0 bases, leaving 10 bases between the germline ends. The CDR3 DNA reads TGTGCCAGCAGACGCGGGTGTAGCACAGATACGCAGTATTTT. Encoded protein: CASRRGCSTDTQYF.

This clone was seen a handful of times. This specimen includes other DNA sequences encoding the same CDR3. The chain links TRBV7-8 to TRBJ2-4; 8 nucleotides agree with TRBD1. The CDR3 contains 13 residues. The germline gives CDR1 SGHVS, CDR2 FQNEAQ. Trimming took 5 bases from V and 5 from J; bases not matched to a gene: 2. The CDR3: CASSAQGENIQYF. The DNA of the CDR3 is TGTGCCAGCAGCGCACAGGGGGAAAACATTCAGTACTTC.

The rearrangement joins TRBV11-2 to TRBJ2-1; 8 bases line up with TRBD2. The trim removed 5 bases at V and 3 bases at J, leaving 6 bases unmatched. CDR3 length equals 15 residues. Germline lookup yields CDR1 SGHAT and CDR2 FQNNGV. CDR3 region: CASSPDSGDYNEQFF. For the CDR3, the DNA is TGTGCCAGCAGCCCGGATAGCGGGGACTACAATGAGCAGTTCTTC.

The rearrangement joins TRBV10-2 to TRBJ1-1; D not resolved. Trimming pared 3 bases from V and 4 bases from J, leaving 6 bases between. Germline CDR1 and CDR2: WSHSY and SAAADI. CDR3 length: 12 amino acids. CDR3 DNA sequence: TGCGCCAGCAGTGAATGGGCCACTGAAGCTTTCTTT. Translated: CASSEWATEAFF.